This paragraph reports one TCR beta chain. Per the original data handling: Estimated nucleated cell counts came from reference gene primer amplification. TCRdb's copy holds only in-frame clones and misses some; the assay was immunoSEQ multiplex PCR. The V and J calls and clone size were taken over from that table, and D and trimming were inferred from the DNA. The table includes tens of thousands of clones, around 77% detected once. The CDR3 loop spans 13 amino acids. Trimming shortened V by 3 bases and J by 8 bases, and 12 bases separated the two germline ends. Germline V gives CDR1 MNHNS, CDR2 SASEGT. This entry is derived from a study of blood T cell repertoires in COVID-19. On the study more broadly: Researchers got acute and convalescent COVID-19 samples from the United States, Italy and Spain. PBMCs, B-cell-depleted T cells, or T cells provided the cDNA or gDNA that made up the material.

The chain employs TRBV6-1 and TRBJ2-3; D is perhaps TRBD2 (6 bases). The clonotype was recovered from an elderly woman with acute or convalescent COVID-19. The sequenced sample consisted of peripheral blood. This CDR3 reads CASSDSAGGTQYF. The CDR3 coding sequence is TGTGCCAGCAGTGATAGCGCCGGGGGTACGCAGTATTTT.